These T cell receptor beta chains were read from a single sample in a study of CD8+CD57+ T cells in acquired aplastic anemia. Each CDR3 protein is one row after TCRdb ran MiXCR on the reads. The profile shows roughly 200,000 distinct CDR3 sequences, 55% to 65% of them singletons. Sequenced input: sorted CD4+, CD8+, or CD8+CD57+ T cells (not recorded which) from PBMCs. The receptors here all came from a human donor with aplastic anemia. CDR3s include the opening cysteine and the closing phenylalanine or tryptophan. A D gene is named only where the DNA matches it firmly. The size entry is marked missing in some rows and otherwise reads once, few, many or a size class.

>TRBV10-2|TRBD1|TRBJ1-2|many
CASSSGQGDGYTF
TGCGCCAGCAGTTCAGGACAGGGCGATGGCTACACCTTC
>TRBV7-8|NA|TRBJ2-7|few
CASRGVAYEQYF
TGTGCCAGCAGGGGGGTCGCCTACGAGCAGTACTTC
>TRBV10-3|NA|TRBJ1-5|few
CAISELKGHSNQPQHF
TGTGCCATCAGTGAATTGAAGGGTCATAGCAATCAGCCCCAGCATTTT
>TRBV19|NA|TRBJ1-3|many
CASSMMAGSGNTIYF
TGTGCCAGTAGTATGATGGCAGGGTCAGGAAACACCATATATTTT
>TRBV7-9|NA|TRBJ2-7|NA
CASSPGTGINEQYF
TGTGCCAGCAGCCCAGGGACCGGGATTAACGAGCAGTACTTC
>TRBV20-1|NA|TRBJ1-5|NA
CSARDRAQHF
TGCAGTGCTAGAGATCGGGCCCAGCATTTT
>TRBV14|NA|TRBJ1-2|NA
CASSQRQGGGYTF
TGTGCCAGCAGCCAACGGCAGGGTGGTGGCTACACCTTC
>TRBV19|NA|TRBJ2-7|NA
CASSIFASYEQYF
TGTGCCAGTAGTATATTTGCCTCCTACGAGCAGTACTTC
>TRBV7-6|TRBD2|TRBJ2-3|NA
CASSLAMGLDPTLYF
TGTGCCAGCAGCTTAGCGATGGGACTAGACCCGACGCTGTATTTT
>TRBV27|NA|TRBJ1-1|NA
CASGTPMNTEAFF
TGTGCCAGTGGGACGCCCATGAACACTGAAGCTTTCTTT
>TRBV7-2|NA|TRBJ1-2|NA
CASSLEGAGKNYGYTF
TGTGCCAGCAGCTTAGAAGGCGCAGGGAAAAACTATGGCTACACCTTC
>TRBV7-8|NA|TRBJ2-7|NA
CASSVYNSYEQYF
TGTGCCAGCAGCGTGTACAACTCCTACGAGCAGTACTTC
>TRBV15|NA|TRBJ2-7|few
CATSREYGPNYEQYF
TGTGCCACCAGCAGAGAGTATGGGCCCAACTACGAGCAGTACTTC
>TRBV27|TRBD2|TRBJ2-1|few
CASSTTSGDYNEQFF
TGTGCCAGCAGTACGACTAGCGGGGATTACAATGAGCAGTTCTTC
>TRBV20-1|TRBD2|TRBJ2-1|NA
CSVSRTSGYNEQFF
TGCAGTGTCAGTCGGACTAGCGGTTACAATGAGCAGTTCTTC
>TRBV10-3|TRBD1|TRBJ1-2|many
CAISEKDRAPHYGYTF
TGTGCCATCAGTGAGAAGGACAGGGCCCCACACTATGGCTACACCTTC
>TRBV20-1|TRBD1|TRBJ2-7|NA
CSARSTGGQGLPNYYEQYF
TGCAGTGCTAGATCGACAGGGGGCCAAGGTCTTCCGAACTACTACGAGCAGTACTTC
>TRBV7-6|TRBD2|TRBJ2-1|NA
CASSLALRYSGRREQFF
TGTGCCAGCAGCTTAGCCCTCCGTTATAGCGGGAGACGTGAGCAGTTCTTC
>TRBV7-3|NA|TRBJ1-2|few
CASSLGSNNYGYTF
TGTGCCAGCAGCTTAGGCTCAAACAACTATGGCTACACCTTC
>TRBV2|NA|TRBJ1-1|NA
CASSEEEKNTEAFF
TGTGCCAGCAGTGAGGAGGAGAAGAACACTGAAGCTTTCTTT
>TRBV9|TRBD1|TRBJ1-6|few
CASSPGGGQGYSPPHF
TGTGCCAGCAGCCCAGGGGGGGGACAGGGCTATTCACCCCCCCACTTT
>TRBV20-1|NA|TRBJ2-1|NA
CSAKSPNEQFF
TGCAGTGCTAAGTCCCCCAATGAGCAGTTCTTC
>TRBV5-1|NA|TRBJ1-1|NA
CASSSGPNNAGTEAFF
TGCGCCAGCAGCTCAGGACCGAATAACGCGGGCACTGAAGCTTTCTTT
>TRBV7-9|NA|TRBJ2-2|NA
CASSLGTAFTPGELFF
TGTGCCAGCAGCTTAGGGACAGCTTTCACACCCGGGGAGCTGTTTTTT
>TRBV7-8|NA|TRBJ1-1|NA
CASRLEGSTEAFF
TGTGCCAGCAGGTTGGAAGGGAGCACTGAAGCTTTCTTT
>TRBV29-1|NA|TRBJ1-2|few
CSVVEEDIPYGYTF
TGCAGCGTTGTAGAGGAGGACATTCCCTATGGCTACACCTTC
>TRBV20-1|TRBD1|TRBJ2-3|NA
CSRQGTADTQYF
TGCAGCCGACAGGGAACGGCAGATACGCAGTATTTT
>TRBV6-5|NA|TRBJ2-7|few
CASSYVGEQYF
TGTGCCAGCAGTTACGTGGGGGAGCAGTACTTC
>TRBV5-1|NA|TRBJ2-1|many
CASSLTSADEQFF
TGCGCCAGCAGCTTGACCAGTGCGGATGAGCAGTTCTTC
>TRBV7-9|TRBD2|TRBJ2-2|once
CASSLGAQRGVANTGELFF
TGTGCCAGCAGTTTAGGAGCCCAGCGGGGGGTCGCGAACACCGGGGAGCTGTTTTTT
>TRBV7-2|TRBD1|TRBJ2-2|NA
CAFRDRYTGELFF
TGTGCCTTCCGGGACAGATACACCGGGGAGCTGTTTTTT
>TRBV7-9|NA|TRBJ1-1|NA
CASSPPPYTEAFF
TGTGCCAGCAGCCCACCCCCCTACACTGAAGCTTTCTTT
>TRBV5-1|NA|TRBJ1-4|NA
CASQSDITEKLFF
TGCGCCAGCCAAAGTGACATTACTGAAAAACTGTTTTTT
>TRBV7-6|NA|TRBJ1-2|few
CASSPGTVYGYTF
TGTGCCAGTAGCCCCGGGACGGTCTATGGCTACACCTTC
>TRBV7-6|NA|TRBJ1-6|NA
CASTGAANSPLHF
TGTGCCAGTACTGGGGCAGCCAATTCACCCCTCCACTTT
>TRBV2|TRBD1|TRBJ1-5|NA
CASSQPGGSNQPQHF
TGTGCCAGCAGTCAGCCAGGGGGTAGCAATCAGCCCCAGCATTTT
>TRBV9|NA|TRBJ2-2|NA
CASSVRQGGTGELFF
TGTGCCAGCAGCGTGAGACAGGGAGGCACCGGGGAGCTGTTTTTT
>TRBV20-1|TRBD2|TRBJ2-7|NA
CSASRALAGGYEQYF
TGCAGTGCTAGCAGGGCCCTAGCGGGGGGGTACGAGCAGTACTTC
>TRBV27|NA|TRBJ1-2|NA
CASRRPGYGYTF
TGTGCCAGCAGGAGGCCAGGCTATGGCTACACCTTC
>TRBV7-2|NA|TRBJ2-5|NA
CASSPPGAHQETQYF
TGTGCCAGCAGCCCACCGGGGGCCCACCAAGAGACCCAGTACTTC
>TRBV15|NA|TRBJ2-3|NA
CATSRDRVNADTQYF
TGTGCCACCAGCAGAGATCGCGTCAACGCAGATACGCAGTATTTT
>TRBV7-2|NA|TRBJ2-7|NA
CASSLGVASYEQYF
TGTGCCAGCAGCTTAGGAGTGGCCTCCTACGAGCAGTACTTC
>TRBV13|NA|TRBJ2-7|many
CASSYPTSGRDEQYF
TGTGCCAGCAGCTACCCTACCTCCGGTAGGGACGAGCAGTACTTC
>TRBV5-1|TRBD1|TRBJ1-2|many
CASSSYLRDRGSYTF
TGCGCCAGCAGTTCTTACCTCCGGGACAGGGGTAGCTACACCTTC